These T cell receptor beta chains were read from a single sample in a study of beta chain features in type 1 diabetes. Here immunoSEQ multiplex PCR was the method, and the copy in TCRdb shows in-frame clones only, minus some. The sample consists of more than 300,000 clones, 8% of them appearing once. Sequenced: central memory CD4+ T cells from blood. All receptors derive from a woman aged 18-29 years in good health. Both conserved end residues are part of each CDR3. Each record gives: clone size, J gene, V gene, D gene, CDR3 length, CDR3 DNA, CDR3 protein. A D gene is named only where the DNA matches it firmly. Expanded clones are given a class, and other clones once, few, many or no size at all.

. | TRBJ1-2 | TRBV29-1 | . | 11 | TGCACCGTCGGGTTTGGATATGGCTACACCTTC | CTVGFGYGYTF
few | TRBJ2-5 | TRBV7-3 | . | 13 | TGTGCCAGCAGCTTTGGGCGTGGAGAGACCCAGTACTTC | CASSFGRGETQYF
. | TRBJ1-2 | TRBV27 | . | 14 | TGTGCCAGCAGATCGGGCCAAACAAACTATGGCTACACCTTC | CASRSGQTNYGYTF
few | TRBJ2-7 | TRBV23-1 | . | 14 | TGCGCCAGCAGTCCCCCCGCTCGGTCCTACGAGCAGTACTTC | CASSPPARSYEQYF
few | TRBJ1-5 | TRBV7-9 | . | 16 | TGTGCCAGCAGCGCCGGGTCGGACAGAAGCAATCAGCCCCAGCATTTT | CASSAGSDRSNQPQHF
few | TRBJ2-7 | TRBV7-2 | . | 15 | TGTGCCAGCAGCTTAGCGGAGGGGTCGGTCTACGAGCAGTACTTC | CASSLAEGSVYEQYF
. | TRBJ1-2 | TRBV7-2 | . | 13 | TGTGCCAGCAGCCAACAGGGTTGGAATGGCTACACCTTC | CASSQQGWNGYTF
. | TRBJ1-3 | TRBV28 | . | 16 | TGTGCCAGCAGTACCGCACCACCGGGAACTGGAAACACCATATATTTT | CASSTAPPGTGNTIYF
. | TRBJ1-5 | TRBV6-5 | TRBD1 | 14 | TGTGCCAGCAGTTCGGGACAGGGGAATCAGCCCCAGCATTTT | CASSSGQGNQPQHF
few | TRBJ2-3 | TRBV9 | TRBD1 | 17 | TGTGCCAGCAGCGAAACTCCAGGGGGCCGGGGCACAGATACGCAGTATTTT | CASSETPGGRGTDTQYF
. | TRBJ1-4 | TRBV2 | . | 15 | TGTGCCAGCAAGGCGACTCCGGGGCGGAATGAAAAACTGTTTTTT | CASKATPGRNEKLFF
few | TRBJ2-7 | TRBV27 | . | 16 | TGTGCCAGCAGTTTAACAGGCCGGCAGACGTTAGGGCAGCAGTACTTC | CASSLTGRQTLGQQYF
. | TRBJ1-5 | TRBV28 | . | 16 | TGTGCCAGCAGTTTATTTCTGGGAGTTGGAAACCAGCCCCAGCATTTT | CASSLFLGVGNQPQHF
few | TRBJ2-2 | TRBV4-3 | TRBD2 | 16 | TGCGCCAGCAGCCAAGCTAGCGGAGCGAACACCGGGGAGCTGTTTTTT | CASSQASGANTGELFF
few | TRBJ2-2 | TRBV18 | . | 14 | TGTGCCAGCTTCTTCGGGACGAACACCGGGGAGCTGTTTTTT | CASFFGTNTGELFF
. | TRBJ2-2 | TRBV7-2 | . | 14 | TGTGCCAGCAGCTTTCGGCAGCACACCGGGGAGCTGTTTTTT | CASSFRQHTGELFF
. | TRBJ1-1 | TRBV7-2 | . | 14 | TGTGCCAGCAGCCAAGGACTCCTGAACACTGAAGCTTTCTTT | CASSQGLLNTEAFF
. | TRBJ2-2 | TRBV2 | . | 15 | TGTGCCAGCATGGAGGGCAGGGGTCTATCCGGGGAGCTGTTTTTT | CASMEGRGLSGELFF
. | TRBJ1-4 | TRBV27 | TRBD1 | 14 | TGTGCCAGCAGCAGGGGGTTCAGTAATGAAAAACTGTTTTTT | CASSRGFSNEKLFF
. | TRBJ2-7 | TRBV7-2 | . | 15 | TGTGCCAGCAGCCCTGGGGGCGGGAGAGGCTACGAGCAGTACTTC | CASSPGGGRGYEQYF
few | TRBJ2-2 | TRBV7-9 | . | 15 | TGTGCCAGCAGCTTTAGCGGAATGAACACCGGGGAGCTGTTTTTT | CASSFSGMNTGELFF
. | TRBJ1-5 | TRBV27 | . | 14 | TGTGCCAGCAGTGCTATGACAGCTAATCAGCCCCAGCATTTT | CASSAMTANQPQHF
few | TRBJ1-5 | TRBV19 | . | 13 | TGTGCCAGTAGTATCGACCTGAGTCAGCCCCAGCATTTT | CASSIDLSQPQHF
. | TRBJ2-7 | TRBV5-1 | TRBD2 | 15 | TGCGCCAGCAGCTTGACTAGCGGGAGAGCCTACGAGCAGTACTTC | CASSLTSGRAYEQYF
. | TRBJ2-1 | TRBV27 | TRBD2 | 13 | TGTGCCAGCAGTCCTGGCGGGAGCCATGAGCAGTTCTTC | CASSPGGSHEQFF
. | TRBJ1-4 | TRBV6-5 | . | 14 | TGTGCCAAACAATCCGGGACACCAAATGAAAAACTGTTTTTT | CAKQSGTPNEKLFF
few | TRBJ2-3 | TRBV6-5 | . | 14 | TGTGCCAGCAGCCCTCGGGGGAGCACAGATACGCAGTATTTT | CASSPRGSTDTQYF
. | TRBJ2-3 | TRBV6-5 | TRBD2 | 16 | TGTGCCAGCAGTTACTCCCAAGCGGGATGGCGGGATACGCAGTATTTT | CASSYSQAGWRDTQYF
few | TRBJ1-6 | TRBV9 | TRBD1 | 13 | TGTGCCAGCGGGCGGGACAGGGTCTCACCCCTCCACTTT | CASGRDRVSPLHF
. | TRBJ1-4 | TRBV6-5 | . | 14 | TGTGCCAGCAGACAATTACGCGGGGGTGAAAAACTGTTTTTT | CASRQLRGGEKLFF
. | TRBJ2-7 | TRBV7-2 | . | 14 | TGTGCCAGCAGCTTAGAAGACGGGTGGTACGAGCAGTACTTC | CASSLEDGWYEQYF
few | TRBJ1-2 | TRBV4-2 | TRBD1 | 18 | TGTGCCAGCAGCCAATCCGCCGGGGACAGCGGAGCTAACTATGGCTACACCTTC | CASSQSAGDSGANYGYTF
once | TRBJ2-1 | TRBV7-3 | TRBD2 | 16 | TGTGCCAGCAGCCAAGGACTAGCGGGAGGGTCCAATGAGCAGTTCTTC | CASSQGLAGGSNEQFF
few | TRBJ2-3 | TRBV4-3 | TRBD2 | 16 | TGCGCCAGCAGCCAAGGGGCGGGAGGGCCGATAGATACGCAGTATTTT | CASSQGAGGPIDTQYF
. | TRBJ2-3 | TRBV29-1 | . | 14 | TGCAGCGTTGAAGGGGGACGAGAGGTCGATACGCAGTATTTT | CSVEGGREVDTQYF